Listed here is a single T cell receptor beta chain. TCRdb reprocessed the 5' RACE reads with MiXCR, giving one entry per CDR3 protein. The table includes some 62,000 distinct CDR3 sequences, approximately 9% detected once. This entry is derived from a study of early T cells in non-severe SARS-CoV-2 infection. CDR1 and CDR2 from the germline V gene are SNHLY and FYNNEI. There are 13 residues in the CDR3. V lost 6 bases and J lost 0, with 7 bases in between. Sequencing used whole blood. The chain combines TRBV2 with TRBJ2-3; D is unresolved. The clonotype was recovered from an adult who was a healthcare worker with PCR-confirmed SARS-CoV-2 infection or an uninfected control (not recorded which). Written as DNA, the CDR3 is TGTGCCAGCAGGGCTCCTAGCACAGATACGCAGTATTTT. It specifies CASRAPSTDTQYF.